Included here is one TCR beta chain sequence, with context. V dropped 0 bases and J dropped 0 bases, with 7 bases sitting between them. The CDR3 extends over 16 amino acids. The germline V gene has CDR1 SGHRS and CDR2 YFSETQ. The sample originates from a study of blood T cell repertoires in COVID-19. At the level of the study: Spain, Italy and the United States supplied samples that represented acute and convalescent COVID-19. Sample material is recorded as cDNA or gDNA derived from T cells, B-cell-depleted T cells, or PBMCs.

The repertoire was sequenced with immunoSEQ multiplex PCR; TCRdb's copy has only in-frame clones and lacks some. Here the sample spans approximately 140,000 clones, over 75% being singletons. The receptor was isolated from a man between 40 and 49 years old with active or convalescent COVID-19. The J gene is TRBJ2-6, the V gene TRBV5-1; the D is unclear. The sample was peripheral blood. CDR3 bases: TGCGCCAGCAGCTTGGGTTCGGGCTCTGGGGCCAACGTCCTGACTTTC. Translation gives CASSLGSGSGANVLTF.